This T cell receptor beta chain appears in the sequencing data of a study of T cells expressing NK-cell markers. For the study at large: HCMV seropositivity marked seven of the eight sequenced donors; one was seronegative.

From germline, CDR1 is SGHTA and CDR2 FQGNSA. The CDR3 sequence is 17 residues long. cDNA encoding TCR beta was synthesized via 5'RACE template switching incorporating UMIs. TCRdb reprocessed the 5' RACE reads and reports one entry per CDR3 protein, with no DNA. Recorded for this sample: around 550,000 distinct CDR3 sequences. The gene calls are TRBV7-2 and TRBJ2-7; TCRdb lists TRBD2, though no DNA is available to test this call. Sequenced input: blood T cells: a sorted CD56 or NKG2C T cell subset, CD4+ or CD8+ T cells, or bulk PBMC T cells (not recorded which). The sequence came from a man in his late teens or twenties in good health. The CDR3 protein is CASSVGHSGRVTYEQYF.